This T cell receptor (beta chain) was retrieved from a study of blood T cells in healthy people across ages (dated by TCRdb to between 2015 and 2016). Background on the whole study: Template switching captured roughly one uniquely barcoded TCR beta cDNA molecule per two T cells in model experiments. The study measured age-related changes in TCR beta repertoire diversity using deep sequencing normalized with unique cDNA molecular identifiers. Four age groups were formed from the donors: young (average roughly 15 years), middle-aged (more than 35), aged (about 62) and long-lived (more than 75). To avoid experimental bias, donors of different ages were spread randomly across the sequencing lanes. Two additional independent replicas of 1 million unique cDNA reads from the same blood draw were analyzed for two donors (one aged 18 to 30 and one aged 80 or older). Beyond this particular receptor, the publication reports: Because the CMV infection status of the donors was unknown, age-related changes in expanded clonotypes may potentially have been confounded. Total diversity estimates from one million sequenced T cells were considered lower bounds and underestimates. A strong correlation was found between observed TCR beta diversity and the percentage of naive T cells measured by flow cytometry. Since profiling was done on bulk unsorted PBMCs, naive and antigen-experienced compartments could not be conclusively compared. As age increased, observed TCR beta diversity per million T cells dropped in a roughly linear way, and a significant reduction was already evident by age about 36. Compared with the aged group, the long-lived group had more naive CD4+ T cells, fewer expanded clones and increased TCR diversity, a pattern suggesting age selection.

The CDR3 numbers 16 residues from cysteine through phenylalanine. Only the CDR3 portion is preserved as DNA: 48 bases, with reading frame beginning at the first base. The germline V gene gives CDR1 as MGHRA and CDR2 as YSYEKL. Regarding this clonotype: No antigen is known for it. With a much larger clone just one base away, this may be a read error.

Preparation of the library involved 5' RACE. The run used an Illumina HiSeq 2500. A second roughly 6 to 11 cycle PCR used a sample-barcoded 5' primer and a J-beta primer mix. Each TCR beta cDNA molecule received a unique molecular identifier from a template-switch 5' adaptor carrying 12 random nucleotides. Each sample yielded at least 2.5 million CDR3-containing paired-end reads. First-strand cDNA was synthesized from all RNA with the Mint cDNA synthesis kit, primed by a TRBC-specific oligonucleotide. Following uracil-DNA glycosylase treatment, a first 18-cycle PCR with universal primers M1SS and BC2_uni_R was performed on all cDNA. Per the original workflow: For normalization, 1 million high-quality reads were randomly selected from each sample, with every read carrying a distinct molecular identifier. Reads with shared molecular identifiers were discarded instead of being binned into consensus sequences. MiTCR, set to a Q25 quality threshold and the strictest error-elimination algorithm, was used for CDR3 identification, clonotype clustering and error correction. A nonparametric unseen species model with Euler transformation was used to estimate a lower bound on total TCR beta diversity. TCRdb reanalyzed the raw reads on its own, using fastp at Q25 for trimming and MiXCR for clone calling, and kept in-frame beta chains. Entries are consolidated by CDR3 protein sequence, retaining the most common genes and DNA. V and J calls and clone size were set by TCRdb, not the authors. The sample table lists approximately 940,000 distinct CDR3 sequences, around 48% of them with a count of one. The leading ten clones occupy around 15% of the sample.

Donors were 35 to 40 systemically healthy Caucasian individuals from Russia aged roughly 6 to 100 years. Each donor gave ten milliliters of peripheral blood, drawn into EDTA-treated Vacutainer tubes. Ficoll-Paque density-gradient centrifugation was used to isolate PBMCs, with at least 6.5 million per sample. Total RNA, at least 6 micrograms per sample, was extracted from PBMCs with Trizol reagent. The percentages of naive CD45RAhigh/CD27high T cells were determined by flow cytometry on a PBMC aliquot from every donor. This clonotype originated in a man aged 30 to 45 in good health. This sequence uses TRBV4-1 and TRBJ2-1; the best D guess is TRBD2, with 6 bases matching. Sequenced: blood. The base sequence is TGCGCCGGCAGCCAAGATAAAACGGGGGCCTACAATGAGCAGTTCTTC. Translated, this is CAGSQDKTGAYNEQFF.